What follows are 9 T cell receptor beta chains derived from one specimen sequenced in a study of OX40 agonist ivuxolimab in advanced cancers. Library preparation employed the immunoSEQ multiplex PCR assay. The table comes from immuneACCESS by way of TCRdb, which keeps in-frame sequences with V and J called. Part of the clones is missing from these tables; in studies checked, under half for an unresolved V gene and the rest for unknown reasons. The sample profile shows approximately 33,000 clones; 90% to 95% of them were found once. The top ten constitute about 25% of the sample. Here the sequenced sample was CD4+ or CD8+ T cells sorted from blood, taken in a trial of the OX40 agonist ivuxolimab. The source is an adult with an advanced solid tumor such as melanoma, head and neck, liver or kidney cancer.

This clone was detected once. The genes are TRBV7-6 and TRBJ1-1; the D is unclear. This CDR3 is 15 amino acids long. Trimming pared 2 bases from V and 3 bases from J, leaving 13 bases between. Looked up from germline, CDR1 is SGHVS and CDR2 is FNYEAQ. Here the CDR3 reads CASSLRASLDTEAFF. CDR3 bases: TGTGCCAGCAGCTTAAGGGCCTCCTTGGACACTGAAGCTTTCTTT.

The chain combines TRBV19 with TRBJ1-4, with a weak D call TRBD1 (5 bases). Germline-derived CDR1 and CDR2 are LNHDA and SQIVND (reference sequence). V was cut by 9 bases and J by 8 bases, with 16 bases left in between. CDR3 size: 13 residues. CDR3 DNA: TGTGCCAGCCGCTTTGGGGGACGGGAAAAACTGTTTTTT. Translation gives CASRFGGREKLFF.

This chain joins TRBV2 and TRBJ1-2; 8 bases agree with TRBD1. Germline V lookup: CDR1 SNHLY, CDR2 FYNNEI. The CDR3 runs 14 residues. Trimming removed 4 bases from V and 5 bases from J; junction bases left unmatched: 6. CDR3 DNA: TGTGCCAGCAGTGGATCGGGACAGGTGTATGGCTACACCTTC. Amino acid sequence: CASSGSGQVYGYTF.

The chain uses TRBV10-3 and TRBJ1-1; D perhaps matches TRBD1 (6 bases). Trimming cost V 5 bases and J 0 bases, with 13 bases left between them. The CDR3 spans 15 residues. Germline CDR1 ENHRY, CDR2 SYGVKD. CDR3 loop: CAISNTGQLNTEAFF. In DNA form, the CDR3 reads TGTGCCATCAGTAACACCGGACAGTTGAACACTGAAGCTTTCTTT.

The rearrangement links TRBV5-6 to TRBJ2-5; D is possibly TRBD1 (6 bases). CDR3 length: 15 residues. V lost 2 bases and J lost 5, with 16 bases in between. Germline V CDR1 and CDR2: SGHDT, YYEEEE. CDR3 sequence (DNA): TGTGCCAGCAGCTTCAGGACAGCCCTCGGGGAGACCCAGTACTTC. Protein sequence: CASSFRTALGETQYF.

The CDR3 DNA is TGTGCCAGCAGCCGGACTAGCGGTGAAAGCTCCTACAATGAGCAGTTCTTC. This sequence encodes CASSRTSGESSYNEQFF. The V gene is TRBV7-9, the J gene TRBJ2-1; 10 bases map to TRBD2. The germline CDR1 and CDR2 sequences are SEHNR and FQNEAQ (reference sequence). Germline trimming cut 5 bases from V and 0 bases from J; bases unmatched to any gene: 7. The CDR3 length is 17 residues.

This chain links TRBV5-5 with TRBJ2-7, with D possibly matching TRBD2 (5 bases). Trimming shortened V by 0 bases and J by 3 bases, and 13 bases separated the two germline ends. This CDR3 contains 15 residues. In germline, CDR1 is SGHKS, CDR2 YYEKEE (reference sequence). CDR3 loop: CASSLARGQGYEQYF. The CDR3 DNA is TGTGCCAGCAGCTTGGCCCGAGGGCAAGGCTACGAGCAGTACTTC. The variable domain in full, completed from reference TRBV5-5 and TRBJ2-7, reads DAGVTQSPTHLIKTRGQQVTLRCSPISGHKSVSWYQQVLGQGPQFIFQYYEKEERGRGNFPDRFSARQFPNYSSELNVNALLLGDSALYLCASSLARGQGYEQYFGPGTRLTVT.

Only a few counts were recorded for this clone. The chain couples TRBV2 to TRBJ2-1, with a weak D call TRBD1 (6 bases). The CDR3 consists of 15 residues. V lost 6 bases and J lost 0, with 12 bases in between. The germline gives CDR1 SNHLY, CDR2 FYNNEI. The DNA for the CDR3 is TGTGCCAGCAGCGCACAGGGTAACTCCTACAATGAGCAGTTCTTC. Translated, it gives CASSAQGNSYNEQFF.

The chain employs TRBV6-1 and TRBJ1-1; D is uncertain. Trimming stripped 5 bases from V and 8 bases from J, with 9 bases between. The CDR3 has 11 amino acids. Germline CDR1 and CDR2: MNHNS and SASEGT. This CDR3 is CASSYGREAFF. CDR3 nucleotide sequence: TGTGCCAGCAGTTACGGGAGGGAAGCTTTCTTT.